Only a few counts were recorded for the clone carrying this T cell receptor beta chain. No antigen is known for it. Each replicate PCR on the sorted subsets used approximately 200 ng DNA (around 30,000 T cell genomes). TCRdb's copy holds only in-frame clones and misses some; the assay was immunoSEQ multiplex PCR. The sample consists of about 1.1 million clones, roughly 74% of them appearing once. This sample is part of a study of shared clonotypes between healthy human individuals. Study background: Three plates each covered CD4 naive and memory; CD8 naive two, CD8 memory one.

Germline V gives CDR1 MNHNS, CDR2 SASEGT. This CDR3 region has 12 residues. The V end lost 6 bases, the J end lost 5 bases, and 10 bases lay between the germline ends. Notes on the study in general: Naive subsets generally exceeded memory subsets in estimated richness. Across several donors, naive CD4 shared roughly 5.1%, naive CD8 more than 3%, memory CD4 roughly 2.1%, memory CD8 0.4% to 0.5%.

This chain links TRBV6-1 with TRBJ1-2; TRBD1 is a possible D gene (5 bases). The receptor was derived from a young man in good health. Some clones in this sample may be carry-over from other donors' samples. Material for sequencing was memory CD4+ T cells from PBMCs. The subset denotes: CD45RA-negative fraction. The CDR3 reads CASSRQSYGYTF. The CDR3 nucleotides are TGTGCCAGCAGCCGACAGTCTTATGGCTACACCTTC.